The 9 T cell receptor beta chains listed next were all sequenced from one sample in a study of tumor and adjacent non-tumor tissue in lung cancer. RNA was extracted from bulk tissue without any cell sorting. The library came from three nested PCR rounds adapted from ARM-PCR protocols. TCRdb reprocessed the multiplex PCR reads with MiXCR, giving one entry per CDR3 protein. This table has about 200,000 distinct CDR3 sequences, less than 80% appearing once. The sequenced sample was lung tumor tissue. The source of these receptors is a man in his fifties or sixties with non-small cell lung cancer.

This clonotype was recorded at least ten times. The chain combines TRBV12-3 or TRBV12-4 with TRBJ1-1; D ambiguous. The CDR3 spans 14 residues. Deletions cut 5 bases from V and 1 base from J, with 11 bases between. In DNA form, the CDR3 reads TGTGCCAGCAGTGTTTGGAAGGGGAACACTGAAGCTTTCTTT. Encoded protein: CASSVWKGNTEAFF.

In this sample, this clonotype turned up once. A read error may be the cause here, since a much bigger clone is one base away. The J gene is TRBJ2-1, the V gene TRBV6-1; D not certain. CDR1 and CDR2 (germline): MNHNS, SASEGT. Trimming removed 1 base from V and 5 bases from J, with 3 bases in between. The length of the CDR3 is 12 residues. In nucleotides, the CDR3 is TGTGCCAGCAGTGAAGGGAACAATGAGCAGTTCTTC. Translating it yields CASSEGNNEQFF.

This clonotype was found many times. The CDR3 DNA reads TGCAGCGCCGAGGGGCAAGAGACCCAGTACTTC. Translated: CSAEGQETQYF. This chain connects TRBV29-1 to TRBJ2-5; D tentatively reads TRBD1 or TRBD2 (5 bases each). V lost 7 bases, J lost 2 bases, and 8 bases lay in between. The germline gives CDR1 SQVTM, CDR2 ANQGSEA. This CDR3 comprises 11 residues. Based on the CDR3 plus reference TRBV29-1 and TRBJ2-5, the full variable domain is SAVISQKPSRDICQRGTSLTIQCQVDSQVTMMFWYRQQPGQSLTLIATANQGSEATYESGFVIDKFPISRPNLTFSTLTVSNMSPEDSSIYLCSAEGQETQYFGPGTRLLVL.

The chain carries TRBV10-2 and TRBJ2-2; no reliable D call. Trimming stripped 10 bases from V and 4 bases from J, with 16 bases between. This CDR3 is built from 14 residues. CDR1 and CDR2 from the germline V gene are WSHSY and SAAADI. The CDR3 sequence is CATKVDASTGELFF. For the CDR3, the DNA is TGCGCCACCAAGGTCGACGCGAGCACCGGGGAGCTGTTTTTT.

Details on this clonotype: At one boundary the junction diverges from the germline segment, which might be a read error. CDR3 region: CASSVDSMSNQTQHF. The CDR3 region has the DNA TGTGCCAGCAGCGTTGACAGTATGAGCAATCAGACCCAGCATTTT. This chain uses TRBV7-8 with TRBJ1-5; possible D gene TRBD1, 5 bases. Germline CDR1 SGHVS, CDR2 FQNEAQ. The CDR3 is 15 residues long.

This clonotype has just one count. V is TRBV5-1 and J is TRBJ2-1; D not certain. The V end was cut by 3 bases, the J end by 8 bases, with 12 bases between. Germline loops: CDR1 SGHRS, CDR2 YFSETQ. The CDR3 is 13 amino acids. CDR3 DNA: TGCGCCAGCAGCTCAGGATACACGGATGAGCAGTTCTTC. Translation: CASSSGYTDEQFF.

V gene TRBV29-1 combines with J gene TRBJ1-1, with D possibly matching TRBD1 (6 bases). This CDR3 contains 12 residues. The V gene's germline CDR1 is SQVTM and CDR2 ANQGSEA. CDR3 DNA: TGCAGTGTCCCTTACGGGGGCGCTGAAGCTTTCTTT. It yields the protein CSVPYGGAEAFF.

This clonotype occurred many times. CDR3 nucleotide sequence: TGCGCCAGCAGCTCTACTAGGGGCACAGATACGCAGTATTTT. Amino acids: CASSSTRGTDTQYF. This chain links TRBV4-3 with TRBJ2-3, with TRBD2 as a possible D gene (5 bases). Trimming cost V 5 bases and J 1 base, with 10 bases left between them. The CDR3 runs to 14 residues. Per germline, CDR1 LGHNA and CDR2 YSLEER.

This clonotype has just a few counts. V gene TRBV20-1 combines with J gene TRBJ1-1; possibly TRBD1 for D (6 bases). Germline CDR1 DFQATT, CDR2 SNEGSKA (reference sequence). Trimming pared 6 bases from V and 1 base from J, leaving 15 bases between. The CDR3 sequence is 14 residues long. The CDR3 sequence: CSAAEGGQNTEAFF. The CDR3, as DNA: TGCAGTGCCGCCGAGGGGGGACAGAACACTGAAGCTTTCTTT.